These 6 T cell receptor beta chains were all obtained from the same sample, sequenced in a study of blood T cell repertoires in COVID-19. The assay was immunoSEQ multiplex PCR, and TCRdb's table has in-frame clones only and misses some. The profile shows about 480,000 clones, approximately 88% of them singletons. The sample consisted of peripheral blood. Receptors were obtained from a woman between 45 and 65 years old with COVID-19, enrolled during active disease.

This clone was seen more than once but under ten times. The chain combines TRBV7-9 with TRBJ1-3; D not certain. Germline V lookup: CDR1 SEHNR, CDR2 FQNEAQ (reference sequence). With 1 base removed from V and 10 bases from J, the gap between germline ends came to 8 bases. This CDR3 is 12 amino acids long. The CDR3 nucleotides are TGTGCCAGCAGCTTAGGGTCGGTGACCATATATTTT. As protein: CASSLGSVTIYF. Full variable domain (outside the CDR3, taken from reference TRBV7-9 and TRBJ1-3): DTGVSQNPRHKITKRGQNVTFRCDPISEHNRLYWYRQTLGQGPEFLTYFQNEAQLEKSRLLSDRFSAERPKGSFSTLEIQRTEQGDSAMYLCASSLGSVTIYFGEGSWLTVV.

The J gene is TRBJ1-1, the V gene TRBV10-3; 9 bases fit TRBD1. Trimming cost V 8 bases and J 0 bases; bases outside gene matches: 4. The CDR3 runs 14 residues. Germline loops: CDR1 ENHRY, CDR2 SYGVKD. CDR3 amino acids: CAIAGTGMNTEAFF. The CDR3 nucleotides read TGTGCCATCGCCGGGACAGGGATGAACACTGAAGCTTTCTTT.

In its sample, this clone was seen a few times. The chain uses TRBV7-9 and TRBJ1-1; 7 nucleotides match TRBD1. Trimming took 8 bases from V and 4 from J; bases not matched to a gene: 7. From germline, CDR1 is SEHNR and CDR2 FQNEAQ (reference sequence). The CDR3 has 13 amino acids. CDR3 sequence: CASGAGGFTEAFF. The CDR3 DNA reads as TGTGCCAGCGGGGCAGGGGGGTTCACTGAAGCTTTCTTT.

The J gene is TRBJ2-1, the V gene TRBV10-1; 8 positions match TRBD1. CDR1 is WNHNN, CDR2 SYGVQD, per germline (reference sequence). This CDR3 contains 15 residues. V lost 3 bases and J lost 7; bases outside the gene matches: 8. The CDR3 reads CASSDTGQGPNEQFF. CDR3 sequence (DNA): TGCGCCAGCAGTGACACCGGACAGGGACCGAATGAGCAGTTCTTC.

The chain recombines TRBV11-3 with TRBJ2-5; TRBD1 matches at 9 bases. This CDR3 has 13 amino acids. Germline CDR1 SGHNT, CDR2 YENEEA. V shed 4 bases and J 5 bases; nucleotides not matched to a gene: 2. CDR3 sequence (DNA): TGTGCCAGCAGCTCCGGGACAGGGGAGACCCAGTACTTC. Protein: CASSSGTGETQYF.

This chain uses TRBV6-5 with TRBJ2-1; tentative D call: TRBD2 (5 bases). V was trimmed by 7 bases and J by 7 bases, leaving 11 bases between them. The CDR3 spans 12 residues. Looked up from germline, CDR1 is MNHEY and CDR2 is SVGAGI. The CDR3 spells CASKRPGNEQFF. CDR3 DNA: TGTGCCAGCAAGCGCCCGGGGAATGAGCAGTTCTTC.